The rows below give T cell receptor beta chains drawn from one sample of a study of shared clonotypes between healthy human individuals. The method was immunoSEQ multiplex PCR; TCRdb's version includes in-frame clones alone and lacks a portion of them. There are around 1.9 million clones in the sample; more than 85% occur only once, and around 1.7% lies in the top ten. Sequencing input: naive CD8+ T cells from PBMCs. The receptors shown here come from a man aged 18-30 years in good health. Some clones in this sample may be carry-over from other donors' samples. CDR3s include the opening cysteine and the closing phenylalanine or tryptophan. A D gene is named only where the DNA matches it firmly. Not all rows give a size; the values are once, few, many and, for expanded clones, a class.

J: TRBJ2-5
D: .
V: TRBV28
size: .
length: 14
DNA: TGTGCCAGCAGTTTATGGGGGGACGGAGAGACCCAGTACTTC
CDR3: CASSLWGDGETQYF

J: TRBJ2-7
D: TRBD1
V: TRBV4-1
size: .
length: 14
DNA: TGCGCCAGCAGCGAAGGGACAGGGGGCAGGGGGCAGTACTTC
CDR3: CASSEGTGGRGQYF

J: TRBJ2-3
D: TRBD2
V: TRBV7-9
size: .
length: 17
DNA: TGTGCCAGCAGCCCTAGGACTAGCGGGAGGGCCACAGATACGCAGTATTTT
CDR3: CASSPRTSGRATDTQYF

J: TRBJ2-7
D: .
V: TRBV4-3
size: .
length: 15
DNA: TGCGCCAGCAGCCAGTCGGGACACCTAGGGAACGAGCAGTACTTC
CDR3: CASSQSGHLGNEQYF

J: TRBJ2-7
D: .
V: TRBV28
size: .
length: 16
DNA: TGTGCCAGCAGTTTAAGCATTGCTGGAGCCACCTACGAGCAGTACTTC
CDR3: CASSLSIAGATYEQYF

J: TRBJ1-1
D: .
V: TRBV19
size: .
length: 15
DNA: TGTGCCAGTAGTGTGTGGGGGCCGGGAGGTACTGAAGCTTTCTTT
CDR3: CASSVWGPGGTEAFF

J: TRBJ1-4
D: .
V: TRBV5-1
size: .
length: 12
DNA: TGCGCCAGCAGCTGGACGGGTGAAAAACTGTTTTTT
CDR3: CASSWTGEKLFF

J: TRBJ2-1
D: .
V: TRBV29-1
size: .
length: 13
DNA: TGCAGCGTTGAGACTTCCTCCTACAATGAGCAGTTCTTC
CDR3: CSVETSSYNEQFF

J: TRBJ2-7
D: .
V: TRBV7-9
size: .
length: 13
DNA: TGTGCCAGCAGCCCGGGCGGGGAGAACGAGCAGTACTTC
CDR3: CASSPGGENEQYF

J: TRBJ1-2
D: TRBD1
V: TRBV5-6
size: .
length: 14
DNA: TGTGCCAGCAGCTGGGACAGGGCGGTGGTTGGCTACACCTTC
CDR3: CASSWDRAVVGYTF

J: TRBJ2-1
D: .
V: TRBV6-6
size: once
length: 15
DNA: TGTGCCAGCACGGGCGGGGTCGGGTCCTACAATGAGCAGTTCTTC
CDR3: CASTGGVGSYNEQFF

J: TRBJ2-7
D: .
V: TRBV6-6
size: .
length: 14
DNA: TGTGCCAGCAGATGGGTGAGTCAGGGAGACGAGCAGTACTTC
CDR3: CASRWVSQGDEQYF

J: TRBJ2-1
D: .
V: TRBV30
size: .
length: 14
DNA: TGTGCCTGGAGGCATCGGGCGGTATACAATGAGCAGTTCTTC
CDR3: CAWRHRAVYNEQFF

J: TRBJ2-7
D: .
V: TRBV19
size: .
length: 13
DNA: TGTGCCAGTGGCGGCAGGGGCCTCTACGAGCAGTACTTC
CDR3: CASGGRGLYEQYF

J: TRBJ2-1
D: .
V: TRBV29-1
size: .
length: 13
DNA: TGCAGCGTTGTCCCCACCAATATATTTAGTCAGTTCTTC
CDR3: CSVVPTNIFSQFF

J: TRBJ1-5
D: .
V: TRBV6-6
size: .
length: 15
DNA: TGTGCCAGCAGTTACGGCACACCGAACAATCAGCCCCAGCATTTT
CDR3: CASSYGTPNNQPQHF

J: TRBJ2-1
D: .
V: TRBV28
size: .
length: 13
DNA: TGTGCCAGCAGTCCGGACGGATACAATGAGCAGTTCTTC
CDR3: CASSPDGYNEQFF

J: TRBJ2-1
D: .
V: TRBV11-2
size: .
length: 13
DNA: TGTGCCAGCAGCTCCCCTGGGAGGCCCGAGCAGTTCTTC
CDR3: CASSSPGRPEQFF

J: TRBJ2-2
D: .
V: TRBV6-5
size: .
length: 15
DNA: TGTGCCAGCAGGCCTCGGGCTATCGTCCCCGGGGAGCTGTTTTTT
CDR3: CASRPRAIVPGELFF

J: TRBJ1-2
D: .
V: TRBV4-1
size: few
length: 14
DNA: TGCGCCAGCAGCCAAGACTTGGCCAACTATGGCTACACCTTC
CDR3: CASSQDLANYGYTF

J: TRBJ2-1
D: TRBD2
V: TRBV11-2
size: .
length: 15
DNA: TGTGCCAGCAGCTTTATAGCGGGAGGGCCCAATGAGCAGTTCTTC
CDR3: CASSFIAGGPNEQFF

J: TRBJ1-2
D: TRBD1
V: TRBV6-5
size: .
length: 15
DNA: TGTGCCAGCAGTTACTCGATAGGGGGCGACTATGGCTACACCTTC
CDR3: CASSYSIGGDYGYTF

J: TRBJ1-1
D: .
V: TRBV9
size: few
length: 12
DNA: TGTGCCAGCAGCGAAGGACAATCTGAAGCTTTCTTT
CDR3: CASSEGQSEAFF

J: TRBJ2-5
D: .
V: TRBV9
size: .
length: 16
DNA: TGTGCCAGCAGCGATTCGACAGGGAGGGCACACGAGACCCAGTACTTC
CDR3: CASSDSTGRAHETQYF

J: TRBJ2-1
D: TRBD2
V: TRBV11-1
size: .
length: 16
DNA: TGTGCCAGCAGCTCCAGACGCGGGAGGAGTTACAATGAGCAGTTCTTC
CDR3: CASSSRRGRSYNEQFF

J: TRBJ2-3
D: .
V: TRBV7-3
size: .
length: 15
DNA: TGTGCCAGCAGCTTAAGAGGGCGTATCACAGATACGCAGTATTTT
CDR3: CASSLRGRITDTQYF

J: TRBJ2-5
D: .
V: TRBV14
size: .
length: 16
DNA: TGTGCCAGCAGCCAAGATTCACGGTCGGGTCGAGAGACCCAGTACTTC
CDR3: CASSQDSRSGRETQYF

J: TRBJ1-1
D: .
V: TRBV9
size: few
length: 13
DNA: TGTGCCAGCAGCGTACACAGGGACACTGAAGCTTTCTTT
CDR3: CASSVHRDTEAFF

J: TRBJ1-1
D: .
V: TRBV6-5
size: .
length: 15
DNA: TGCGCCAGCAGTTACTCGGAGGGACTGGGCACTGAAGCTTTCTTT
CDR3: CASSYSEGLGTEAFF

J: TRBJ2-2
D: .
V: TRBV19
size: .
length: 16
DNA: TGTGCCTCCTCACCTCGGACCTCCCACTTCTCCGGGGAGCTGTTTTTT
CDR3: CASSPRTSHFSGELFF

J: TRBJ1-2
D: .
V: TRBV27
size: .
length: 14
DNA: TGTGCCAGCAGTTTATCATCGTCCTTAAATGGCTACACCTTC
CDR3: CASSLSSSLNGYTF

J: TRBJ2-7
D: .
V: TRBV2
size: once
length: 12
DNA: TGTGCCAGCAGTGACAGGGGCTACGAGCAGTACTTC
CDR3: CASSDRGYEQYF

J: TRBJ1-1
D: .
V: TRBV5-1
size: .
length: 17
DNA: TGCGCCAGCAGCTTAAGCTTACCTACTCTAATGAACACTGAAGCTTTCTTT
CDR3: CASSLSLPTLMNTEAFF

J: TRBJ2-1
D: .
V: TRBV4-1
size: .
length: 14
DNA: TGCGCCAGCAGCCAATTTAGCGCCAACAATGAGCAGTTCTTC
CDR3: CASSQFSANNEQFF

J: TRBJ1-2
D: .
V: TRBV29-1
size: .
length: 16
DNA: TGCAGCGTTGAAAGCCCTGAAAATCTCATGCGGTATGGCTACACCTTC
CDR3: CSVESPENLMRYGYTF

J: TRBJ2-1
D: .
V: TRBV4-1
size: .
length: 16
DNA: TGCGCCAGCAGCCAATGGAACCAAGGGGCTTCCAATGAGCAGTTCTTC
CDR3: CASSQWNQGASNEQFF

J: TRBJ2-1
D: .
V: TRBV4-1
size: .
length: 15
DNA: TGCGCCAGCAGCCAAGAGGAGCTGCCTTACAATGAGCAGTTCTTC
CDR3: CASSQEELPYNEQFF

J: TRBJ2-3
D: TRBD2
V: TRBV4-1
size: once
length: 16
DNA: TGCGCCAGCAGCCAGGCCAGGACTAGCAGCACAGATACGCAGTATTTT
CDR3: CASSQARTSSTDTQYF

J: TRBJ1-3
D: .
V: TRBV6-6
size: .
length: 14
DNA: TGTGCCAGCAGTTACTCCCTGCCAGTAAACACCATATATTTT
CDR3: CASSYSLPVNTIYF

J: TRBJ2-5
D: .
V: TRBV7-2
size: .
length: 13
DNA: TGTGCCATCGACCTCCAGGGCCAAGAGACCCAGTACTTC
CDR3: CAIDLQGQETQYF

J: TRBJ1-1
D: .
V: TRBV5-4
size: .
length: 11
DNA: TGTGCCAGCAGCTTGGGAGCTGAAGCTTTCTTT
CDR3: CASSLGAEAFF

J: TRBJ2-7
D: TRBD2
V: TRBV7-2
size: .
length: 14
DNA: TGTGCCAGCAGCTTAGTGACTAGCGGGACTGAGCAGTACTTC
CDR3: CASSLVTSGTEQYF

J: TRBJ1-5
D: .
V: TRBV7-2
size: .
length: 17
DNA: TGTGCCAGCAGCATAGCCGGGGGGCCACCTGGCAATCAGCCCCAGCATTTT
CDR3: CASSIAGGPPGNQPQHF

J: TRBJ2-5
D: .
V: TRBV11-2
size: .
length: 15
DNA: TGTGCCAGCAGCCTACGAAGGGGGTTCGGAGAGACCCAGTACTTC
CDR3: CASSLRRGFGETQYF

J: TRBJ1-1
D: TRBD1
V: TRBV6-5
size: few
length: 14
DNA: TGTGCTTCCGGGACAGGGAGTAAGAACACTGAAGCTTTCTTT
CDR3: CASGTGSKNTEAFF

J: TRBJ1-2
D: .
V: TRBV20-1
size: .
length: 11
DNA: TGCAGTGCCCCGGGGACCTATGGCTACACCTTC
CDR3: CSAPGTYGYTF

J: TRBJ1-1
D: .
V: TRBV28
size: .
length: 18
DNA: TGTGCCAGCAGTTTATTGGTTCGTGGTCCAGCTCCGAACACTGAAGCTTTCTTT
CDR3: CASSLLVRGPAPNTEAFF

J: TRBJ2-7
D: .
V: TRBV28
size: .
length: 13
DNA: TGTGCCAGCAGTTTTGGGGGGGGCGGTGAGCAGTACTTC
CDR3: CASSFGGGGEQYF

J: TRBJ2-7
D: .
V: TRBV12-5
size: .
length: 12
DNA: TGTGCTAGTGGTTCCAACAACTACGAGCAGTACTTC
CDR3: CASGSNNYEQYF

J: TRBJ2-3
D: .
V: TRBV6-1
size: .
length: 13
DNA: TGTGCCACTAGGGACGGCTACACAGATACGCAGTATTTT
CDR3: CATRDGYTDTQYF

J: TRBJ2-7
D: .
V: TRBV28
size: .
length: 12
DNA: TGTGCCAGCAGTTTCGTACTCTACGAGCAGTACTTC
CDR3: CASSFVLYEQYF

J: TRBJ2-1
D: .
V: TRBV28
size: .
length: 17
DNA: TGTGCCAGCAGTTTATTCGAGGAGGGAGGCCCCTCCGATGAGCAGTTCTTC
CDR3: CASSLFEEGGPSDEQFF

J: TRBJ2-7
D: TRBD2
V: TRBV5-6
size: .
length: 15
DNA: TGTGCCAGCAGCCCAACGGGCGGGAGGGTCTACGAGCAGTACTTC
CDR3: CASSPTGGRVYEQYF

J: TRBJ2-1
D: TRBD1
V: TRBV25-1
size: .
length: 14
DNA: TGTGCCAGCAGTGCCCCGGGACAGGGGGCCGGGCAGTTCTTC
CDR3: CASSAPGQGAGQFF

J: TRBJ1-1
D: .
V: TRBV29-1
size: few
length: 12
DNA: TGCAGCGTGCCTTGGGGTAACACTGAAGCTTTCTTT
CDR3: CSVPWGNTEAFF